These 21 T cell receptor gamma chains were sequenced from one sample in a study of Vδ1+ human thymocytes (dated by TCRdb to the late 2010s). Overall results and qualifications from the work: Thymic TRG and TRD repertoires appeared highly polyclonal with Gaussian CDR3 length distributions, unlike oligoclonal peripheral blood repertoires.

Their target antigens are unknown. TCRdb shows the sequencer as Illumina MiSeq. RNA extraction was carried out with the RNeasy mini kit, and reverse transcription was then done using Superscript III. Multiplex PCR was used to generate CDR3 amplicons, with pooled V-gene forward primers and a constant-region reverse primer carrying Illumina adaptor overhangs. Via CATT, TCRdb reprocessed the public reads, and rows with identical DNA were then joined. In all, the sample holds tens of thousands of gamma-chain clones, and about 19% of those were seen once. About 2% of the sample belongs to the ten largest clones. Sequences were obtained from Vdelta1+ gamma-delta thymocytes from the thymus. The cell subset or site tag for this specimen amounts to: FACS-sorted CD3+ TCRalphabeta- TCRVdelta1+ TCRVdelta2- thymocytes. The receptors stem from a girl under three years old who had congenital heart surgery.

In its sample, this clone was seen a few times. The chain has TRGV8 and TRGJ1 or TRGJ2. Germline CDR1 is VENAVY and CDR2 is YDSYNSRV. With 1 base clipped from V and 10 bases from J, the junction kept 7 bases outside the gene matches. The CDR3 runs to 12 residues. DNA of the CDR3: TGTGCCACCTGGGATAGACTCCCCAAGAAACTCTTT. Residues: CATWDRLPKKLF.

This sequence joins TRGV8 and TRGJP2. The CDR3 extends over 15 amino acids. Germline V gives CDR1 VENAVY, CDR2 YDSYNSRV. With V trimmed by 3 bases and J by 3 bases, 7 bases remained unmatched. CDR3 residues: CATWDPVGSDWIKTF. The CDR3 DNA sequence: TGTGCCACCTGGGATCCGGTGGGTAGTGATTGGATCAAGACGTTT.

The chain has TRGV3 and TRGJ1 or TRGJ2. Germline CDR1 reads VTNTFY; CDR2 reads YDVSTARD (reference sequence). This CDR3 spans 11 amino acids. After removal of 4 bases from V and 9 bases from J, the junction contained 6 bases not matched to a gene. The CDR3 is CATWEYLKKLF. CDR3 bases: TGTGCCACCTGGGAATATCTTAAGAAACTCTTT.

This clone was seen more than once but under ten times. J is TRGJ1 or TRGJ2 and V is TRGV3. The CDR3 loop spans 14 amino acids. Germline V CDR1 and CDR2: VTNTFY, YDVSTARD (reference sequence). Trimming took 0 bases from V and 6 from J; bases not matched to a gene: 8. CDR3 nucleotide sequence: TGTGCCACCTGGGACAGGCCTTTTGGTTATAAGAAACTCTTT. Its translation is CATWDRPFGYKKLF.

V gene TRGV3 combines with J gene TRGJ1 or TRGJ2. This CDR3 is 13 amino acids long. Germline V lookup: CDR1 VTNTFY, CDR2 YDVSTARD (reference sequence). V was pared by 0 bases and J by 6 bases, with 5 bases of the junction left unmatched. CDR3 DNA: TGTGCCACCTGGGACAGGCGCACTTATAAGAAACTCTTT. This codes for CATWDRRTYKKLF.

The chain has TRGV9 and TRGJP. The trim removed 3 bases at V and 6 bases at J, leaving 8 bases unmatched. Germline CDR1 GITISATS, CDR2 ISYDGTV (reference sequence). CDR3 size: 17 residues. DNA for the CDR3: TGTGCCTTGTGGGAGCTGAAGTTAGAGTTGGGCAAAAAAATCAAGGTATTT. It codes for CALWELKLELGKKIKVF.

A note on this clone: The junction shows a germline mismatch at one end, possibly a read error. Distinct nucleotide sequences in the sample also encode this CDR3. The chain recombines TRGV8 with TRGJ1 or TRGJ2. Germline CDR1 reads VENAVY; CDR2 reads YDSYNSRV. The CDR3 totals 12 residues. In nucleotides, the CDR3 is TGCGCCACCTGGGGTCTGGATTATAAGAAACTCTTT. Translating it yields CATWGLDYKKLF.

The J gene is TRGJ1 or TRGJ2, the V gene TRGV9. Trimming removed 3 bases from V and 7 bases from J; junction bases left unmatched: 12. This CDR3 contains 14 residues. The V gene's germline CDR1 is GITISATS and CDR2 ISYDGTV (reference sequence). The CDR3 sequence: CALWERTGGYKKLF. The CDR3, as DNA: TGTGCCTTGTGGGAGAGGACTGGGGGGTATAAGAAACTCTTT.

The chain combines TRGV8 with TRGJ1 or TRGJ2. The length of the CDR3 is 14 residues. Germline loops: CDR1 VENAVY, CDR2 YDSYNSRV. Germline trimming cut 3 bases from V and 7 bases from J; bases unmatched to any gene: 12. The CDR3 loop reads CATWDDTDCYKKLF. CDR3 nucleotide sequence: TGTGCCACCTGGGATGACACGGATTGCTATAAGAAACTCTTT.

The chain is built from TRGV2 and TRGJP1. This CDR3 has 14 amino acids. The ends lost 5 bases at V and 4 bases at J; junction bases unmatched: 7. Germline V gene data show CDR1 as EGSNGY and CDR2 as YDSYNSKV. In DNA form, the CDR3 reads TGTGCCACCTGGGTATGTAGCACTGGTTGGTTCAAGATATTT. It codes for CATWVCSTGWFKIF.

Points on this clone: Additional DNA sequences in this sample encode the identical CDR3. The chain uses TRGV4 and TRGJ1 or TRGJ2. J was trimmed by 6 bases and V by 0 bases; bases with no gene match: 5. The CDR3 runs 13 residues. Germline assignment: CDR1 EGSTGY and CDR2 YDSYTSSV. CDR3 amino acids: CATWDGLFYKKLF. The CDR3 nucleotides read TGTGCCACCTGGGATGGGCTGTTTTATAAGAAACTCTTT.

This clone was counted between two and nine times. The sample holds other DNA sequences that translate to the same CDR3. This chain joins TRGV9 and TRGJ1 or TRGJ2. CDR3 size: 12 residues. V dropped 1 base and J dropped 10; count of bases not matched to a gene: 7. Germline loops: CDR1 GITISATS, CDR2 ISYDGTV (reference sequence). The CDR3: CALWEVPSKKLF. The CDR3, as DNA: TGTGCCTTGTGGGAGGTACCCTCAAAGAAACTCTTT.

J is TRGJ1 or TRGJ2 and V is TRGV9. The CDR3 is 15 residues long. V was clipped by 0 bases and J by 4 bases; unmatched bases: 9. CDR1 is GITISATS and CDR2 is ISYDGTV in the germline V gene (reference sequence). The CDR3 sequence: CALWEVPKDYYKKLF. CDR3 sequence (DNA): TGTGCCTTGTGGGAGGTGCCCAAGGACTATTATAAGAAACTCTTT.

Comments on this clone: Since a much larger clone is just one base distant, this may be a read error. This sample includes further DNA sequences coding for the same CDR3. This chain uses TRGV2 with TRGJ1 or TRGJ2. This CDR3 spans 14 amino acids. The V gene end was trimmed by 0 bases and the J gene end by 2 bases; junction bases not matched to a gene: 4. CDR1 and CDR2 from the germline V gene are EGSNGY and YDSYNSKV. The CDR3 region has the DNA TGTGCCACCTGGGACGGGCTCCATTATTATAAGAAACTCTTT. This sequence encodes CATWDGLHYYKKLF.

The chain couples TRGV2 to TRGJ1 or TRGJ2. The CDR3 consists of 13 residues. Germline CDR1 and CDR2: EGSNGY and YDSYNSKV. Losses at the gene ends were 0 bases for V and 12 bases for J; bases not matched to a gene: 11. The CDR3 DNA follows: TGTGCCACCTGGGACGGGCAGGCATCGACGAAACTCTTT. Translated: CATWDGQASTKLF.

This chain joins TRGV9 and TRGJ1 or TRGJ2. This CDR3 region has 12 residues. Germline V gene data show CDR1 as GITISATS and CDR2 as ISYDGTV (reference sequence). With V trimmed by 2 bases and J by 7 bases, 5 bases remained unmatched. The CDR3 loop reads CALWEEKYKKLF. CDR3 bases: TGTGCCTTGTGGGAGGAAAAGTATAAGAAACTCTTT.

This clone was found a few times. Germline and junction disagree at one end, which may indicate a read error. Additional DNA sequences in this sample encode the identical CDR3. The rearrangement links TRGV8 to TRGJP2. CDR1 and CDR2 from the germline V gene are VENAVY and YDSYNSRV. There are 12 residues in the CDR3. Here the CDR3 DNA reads TGTGCAACCTGGGACCGTGATTGGATCAAGACGTTT. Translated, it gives CATWDRDWIKTF.

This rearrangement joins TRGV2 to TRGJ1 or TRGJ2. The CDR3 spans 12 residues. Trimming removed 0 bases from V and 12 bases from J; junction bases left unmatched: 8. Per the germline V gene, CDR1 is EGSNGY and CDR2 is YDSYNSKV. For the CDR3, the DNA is TGTGCCACCTGGGACGGGCCAATGCGGAAACTCTTT. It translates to CATWDGPMRKLF.

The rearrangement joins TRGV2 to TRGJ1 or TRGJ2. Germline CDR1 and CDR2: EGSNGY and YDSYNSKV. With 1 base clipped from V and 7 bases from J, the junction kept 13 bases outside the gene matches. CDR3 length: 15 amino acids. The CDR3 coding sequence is TGTGCCACCTGGGACGGCCCCAATGACAGGTATAAGAAACTCTTT. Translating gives CATWDGPNDRYKKLF.

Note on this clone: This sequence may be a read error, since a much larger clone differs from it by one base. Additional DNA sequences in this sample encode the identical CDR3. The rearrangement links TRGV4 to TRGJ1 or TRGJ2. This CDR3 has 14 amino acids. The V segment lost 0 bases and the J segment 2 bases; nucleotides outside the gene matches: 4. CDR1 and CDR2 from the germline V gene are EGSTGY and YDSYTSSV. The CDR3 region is CATWDGSDYYKKLF. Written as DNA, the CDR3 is TGTGCCACCTGGGATGGGTCGGATTATTATAAGAAACTCTTT.

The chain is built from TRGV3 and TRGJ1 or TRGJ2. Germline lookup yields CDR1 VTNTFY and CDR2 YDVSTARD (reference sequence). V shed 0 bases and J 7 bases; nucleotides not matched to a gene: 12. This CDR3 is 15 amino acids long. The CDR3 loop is CATWDRRVGRYKKLF. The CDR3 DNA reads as TGTGCCACCTGGGACAGGCGAGTAGGGCGGTATAAGAAACTCTTT.